This T cell receptor beta chain was captured in a study of T cell repertoires in cytomegalovirus infection. Study as a whole: Used in the study were CMV epitopes, some recently identified and HLA-C-restricted, others well-studied and HLA-B-restricted. An indication of both CMV infection and matching HLA type came from public TCR beta signatures.

The CDR3 loop spans 14 amino acids. CDR1 and CDR2 (germline): DFQATT, SNEGSKA (reference sequence). V lost 5 bases and J 4 bases, leaving 17 bases between the germline ends. TCRdb re-derived calls from the reads in MiXCR, one entry per CDR3 protein. The repertoire includes 310,000 or so distinct CDR3 sequences, 20% to 25% of them detected once, and approximately 12% sits in the top ten. Remarks on this clonotype: Its antigen is unknown.

The chain combines TRBV20-1 with TRBJ1-1, with D possibly being TRBD1 (5 bases). The material was cultured PBMCs, obtained from culture after CMV antigen stimulation. This TCR was sampled from a human donor in good health (CMV status not recorded). Some clones in this sample may be carry-over from other donors' samples. The chain's CDR3 is CSAAFRAGVTEAFF. Written as DNA, the CDR3 is TGCAGTGCTGCGTTTCGGGCGGGGGTCACTGAAGCTTTCTTT.